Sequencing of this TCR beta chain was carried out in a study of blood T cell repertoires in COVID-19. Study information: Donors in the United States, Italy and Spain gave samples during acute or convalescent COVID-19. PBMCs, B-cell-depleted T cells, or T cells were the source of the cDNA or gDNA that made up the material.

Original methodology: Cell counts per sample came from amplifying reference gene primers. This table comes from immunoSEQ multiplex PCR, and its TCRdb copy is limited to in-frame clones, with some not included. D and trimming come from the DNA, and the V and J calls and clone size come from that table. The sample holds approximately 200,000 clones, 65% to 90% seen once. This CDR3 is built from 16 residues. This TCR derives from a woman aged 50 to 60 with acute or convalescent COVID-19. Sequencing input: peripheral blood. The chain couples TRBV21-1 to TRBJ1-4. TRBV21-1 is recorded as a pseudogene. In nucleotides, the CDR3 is TGTGCCAGCAGCTCCCCCCGCGGAAGGACGGGGGAAAAACTGTTTTTT. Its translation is CASSSPRGRTGEKLFF.